The clone carrying this T cell receptor (beta chain) has just a few counts. V was trimmed by 1 base and J by 0 bases, leaving 13 bases between them. This CDR3 has 17 amino acids. The germline CDR1 and CDR2 sequences are LGHDT and YNNKEL (reference sequence). The assay was immunoSEQ multiplex PCR, and TCRdb's table has in-frame clones only and misses some. The repertoire holds about 49,000 clones, with roughly nine tenths as singletons. The record originates from a study of blood T cell repertoires in COVID-19. Study-wide background: Sources were T cells, B-cell-depleted T cells, or PBMCs; the material itself was cDNA or gDNA.

The chain is built from TRBV3-1 (or the pseudogene TRBV3-2) and TRBJ1-3; possible D gene TRBD1, 6 bases. Specimen: peripheral blood. The clonotype comes from a man aged 35 to 55 with active COVID-19. The CDR3 is CASSQAAGADSGNTIYF. In DNA, the CDR3 is TGTGCCAGCAGCCAAGCTGCGGGGGCAGACTCTGGAAACACCATATATTTT.